The source of this TCR beta chain is a study of regulatory T cells in long-lasting Graves disease. Notes on the study in general: Examination was confined to peripheral blood, excluding thyroid tissue.

HTBI primers from iRepertoire and Arm-PCR of CDR3 regions yielded the TCR beta libraries. MiXCR was run by TCRdb on the multiplex PCR reads, yielding one entry per CDR3 protein. The table includes 400,000 to 500,000 distinct CDR3 sequences, 20% to 25% detected once. In this sample, this clonotype turned up many times. Its antigen remains unknown. The CDR3 has 15 amino acids. Deletions cut 4 bases from V and 5 bases from J, with 17 bases between. Time point given: persistent/refractory GD, antithyroid drugs over 5 years with positive TRAb. Isolated PBMC RNA provided the starting material for the TCR library.

The chain joins TRBV12-3 or TRBV12-4 to TRBJ1-1, with D possibly TRBD1 on 6 matching bases. The starting material was peripheral blood mononuclear cells (PBMCs), obtained when the disease was refractory, from a patient treated with antithyroid drugs. This receptor was taken from a female donor with Graves disease. The CDR3 coding sequence is TGTGCCAGCAGTTCCTGGGACCCAAGGGGGACTGAAGCTTTCTTT. As protein: CASSSWDPRGTEAFF.